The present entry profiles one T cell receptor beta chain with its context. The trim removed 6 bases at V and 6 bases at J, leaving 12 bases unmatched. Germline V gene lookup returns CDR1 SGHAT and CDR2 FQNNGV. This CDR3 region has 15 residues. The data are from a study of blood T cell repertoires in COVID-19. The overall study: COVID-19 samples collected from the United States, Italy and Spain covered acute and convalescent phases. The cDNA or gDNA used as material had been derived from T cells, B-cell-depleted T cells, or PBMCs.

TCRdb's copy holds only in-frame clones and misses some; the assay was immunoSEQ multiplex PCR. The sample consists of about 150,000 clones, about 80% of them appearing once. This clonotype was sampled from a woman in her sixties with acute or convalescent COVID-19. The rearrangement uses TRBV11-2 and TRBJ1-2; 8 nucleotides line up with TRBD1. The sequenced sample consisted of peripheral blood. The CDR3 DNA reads TGTGCCAGCAGTGCTTCCAGGGGGCGTGATGATGGCTACACCTTC. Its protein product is CASSASRGRDDGYTF.